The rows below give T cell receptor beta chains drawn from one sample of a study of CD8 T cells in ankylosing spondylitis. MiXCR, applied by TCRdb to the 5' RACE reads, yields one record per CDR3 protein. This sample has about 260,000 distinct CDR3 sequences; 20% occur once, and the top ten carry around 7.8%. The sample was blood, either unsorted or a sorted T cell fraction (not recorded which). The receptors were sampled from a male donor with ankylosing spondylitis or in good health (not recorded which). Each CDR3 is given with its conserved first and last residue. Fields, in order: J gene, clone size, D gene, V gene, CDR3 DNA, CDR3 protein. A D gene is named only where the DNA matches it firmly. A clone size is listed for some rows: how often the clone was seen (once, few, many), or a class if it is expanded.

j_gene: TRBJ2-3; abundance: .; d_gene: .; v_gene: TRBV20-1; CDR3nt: TGCAGTGCTAGTAAGCCCCCGGTGGGCTCAGATACGCAGTATTTT; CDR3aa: CSASKPPVGSDTQYF
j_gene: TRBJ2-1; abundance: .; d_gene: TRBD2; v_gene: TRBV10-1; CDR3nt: TGCGCCAGCAGTGAGCCGGGAGGGCCGGACAATGAGCAGTTCTTC; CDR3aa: CASSEPGGPDNEQFF
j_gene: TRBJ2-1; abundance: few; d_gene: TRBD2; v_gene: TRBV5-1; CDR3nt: TGCGCCAGCAGCACAGGACCTCTAGCGGGAATTTTCAATGAGCAGTTCTTC; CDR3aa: CASSTGPLAGIFNEQFF
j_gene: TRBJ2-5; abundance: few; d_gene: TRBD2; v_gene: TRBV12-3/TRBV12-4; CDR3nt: TGTGCCAGCAGTTTAGCGGGGGGGACGGAGACCCAGTACTTC; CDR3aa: CASSLAGGTETQYF
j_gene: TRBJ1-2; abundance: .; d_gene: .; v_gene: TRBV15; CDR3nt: TGTGCCATCAGCAGACAGGTTAACTATGGCTACACCTTC; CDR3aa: CAISRQVNYGYTF
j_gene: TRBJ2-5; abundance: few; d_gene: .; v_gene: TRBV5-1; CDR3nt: TGCGCCAGCAGCTTGGTGCCAGCGGTTCAAGAGACCCAGTACTTC; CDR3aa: CASSLVPAVQETQYF
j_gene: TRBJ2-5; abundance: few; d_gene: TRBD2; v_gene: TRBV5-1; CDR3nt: TGCGCCAGCAGCCACGGGACTAGTATTGAGACCCAGTACTTC; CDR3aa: CASSHGTSIETQYF
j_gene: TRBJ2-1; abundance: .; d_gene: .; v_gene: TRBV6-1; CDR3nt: TGTGCCAGCAGTGAAAGTGGGAACAATGAGCAGTTCTTC; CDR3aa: CASSESGNNEQFF
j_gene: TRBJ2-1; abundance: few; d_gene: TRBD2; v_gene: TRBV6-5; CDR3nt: TGTGCCAGCAGTTACGGGAGGGTTTTATTCAATGAGCAGTTCTTC; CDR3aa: CASSYGRVLFNEQFF
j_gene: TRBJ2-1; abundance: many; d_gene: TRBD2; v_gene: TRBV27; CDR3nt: TGTGCCAGCAGTTTGATAGGACTAGCGGGAGAGAATGAGCAGTTCTTC; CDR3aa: CASSLIGLAGENEQFF
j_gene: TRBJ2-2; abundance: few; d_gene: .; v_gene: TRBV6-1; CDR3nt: TGTGCCAGCAATCCCGGTGGAAACACCGGGGAGCTGTTTTTT; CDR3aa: CASNPGGNTGELFF
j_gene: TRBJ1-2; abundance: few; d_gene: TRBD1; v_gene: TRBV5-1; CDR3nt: TGCGCCAGCAGCTTACCCGACAGGGGCTATGGCTACACCTTC; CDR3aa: CASSLPDRGYGYTF
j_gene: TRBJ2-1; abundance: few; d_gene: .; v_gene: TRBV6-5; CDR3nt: TGTGCCAGCAGTTACTCGATCCCAACTAGCAATGAGCAGTTCTTC; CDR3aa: CASSYSIPTSNEQFF
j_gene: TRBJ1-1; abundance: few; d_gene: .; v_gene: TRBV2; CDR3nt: TGTGCCAGGGGTGTCCCCGGCGGTGAAGCTTTCTTT; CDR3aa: CARGVPGGEAFF
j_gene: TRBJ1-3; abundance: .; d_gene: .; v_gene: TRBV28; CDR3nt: TGTGCCAGCACCCGATCTTCGGAGAGAAACACCATATATTTT; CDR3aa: CASTRSSERNTIYF
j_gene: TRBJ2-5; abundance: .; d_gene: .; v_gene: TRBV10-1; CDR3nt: TGCGCCAGCACATTTTATTACGGGACATTACAAGAGACCCAGTACTTC; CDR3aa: CASTFYYGTLQETQYF
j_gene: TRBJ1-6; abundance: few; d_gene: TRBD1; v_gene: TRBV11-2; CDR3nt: TGTGCCAGCAGCTTAGGGGACAGGCTTAATTCACCCCTCCACTTT; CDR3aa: CASSLGDRLNSPLHF
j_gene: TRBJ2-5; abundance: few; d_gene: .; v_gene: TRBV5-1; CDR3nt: TGCGCCAGCAGCTTGCGGGACATTAAAGAGACCCAGTACTTC; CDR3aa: CASSLRDIKETQYF
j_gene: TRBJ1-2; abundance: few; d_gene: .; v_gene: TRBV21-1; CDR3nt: TGTGCCAGCAGCAAGGTCCTCGGGAAAACCGGCTACACCTTC; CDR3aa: CASSKVLGKTGYTF
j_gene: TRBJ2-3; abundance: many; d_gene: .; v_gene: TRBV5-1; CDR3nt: TGCGCCAGCAGCTTGGACAGGTTAGATACGCAGTATTTT; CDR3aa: CASSLDRLDTQYF
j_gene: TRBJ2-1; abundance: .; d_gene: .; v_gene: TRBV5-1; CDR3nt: TGCGCCAGCAGCTTGGGGCAGGTCATTCGGCAGTTCTTC; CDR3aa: CASSLGQVIRQFF
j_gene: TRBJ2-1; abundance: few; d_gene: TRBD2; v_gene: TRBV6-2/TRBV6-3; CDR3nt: TGTGCCAGCAGTTACACGACTAGCTCGCAGTTCTTC; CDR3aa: CASSYTTSSQFF
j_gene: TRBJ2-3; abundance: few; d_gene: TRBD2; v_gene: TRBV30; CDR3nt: TGTGCCTGGAGCTCGGGGCTAGCGGGGAAAGATACGCAGTATTTT; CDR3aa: CAWSSGLAGKDTQYF
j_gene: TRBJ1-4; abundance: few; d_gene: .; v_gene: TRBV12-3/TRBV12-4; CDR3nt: TGTGCCAGCAGTTCGATGGTCGCAGCTAATGAAAAACTGTTTTTT; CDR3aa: CASSSMVAANEKLFF
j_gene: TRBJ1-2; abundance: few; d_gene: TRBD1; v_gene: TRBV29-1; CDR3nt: TGCAGCGTTCAGCGGGACAGCCTGGGCTACACCTTC; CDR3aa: CSVQRDSLGYTF
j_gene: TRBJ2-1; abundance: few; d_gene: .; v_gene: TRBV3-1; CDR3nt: TGTGCCAGCAGCCAAGATTTCGTCAATGAGCAGTTCTTC; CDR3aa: CASSQDFVNEQFF
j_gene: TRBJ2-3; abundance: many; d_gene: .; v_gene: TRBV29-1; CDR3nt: TGCAGCGTTGAGACGGTGGGGCCAAGGGGAGGACCAGATACGCAGTATTTT; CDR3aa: CSVETVGPRGGPDTQYF
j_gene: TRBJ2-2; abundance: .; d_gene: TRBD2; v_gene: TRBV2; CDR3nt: TGTGCCAGCAGCGCTCGGGGGGACACCGGGGAGCTGTTTTTT; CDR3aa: CASSARGDTGELFF
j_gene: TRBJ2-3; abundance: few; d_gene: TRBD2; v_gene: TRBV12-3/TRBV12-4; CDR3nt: TGTGCCAGCAGGACCGGGACTAGAGACACGCAGTATTTT; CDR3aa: CASRTGTRDTQYF
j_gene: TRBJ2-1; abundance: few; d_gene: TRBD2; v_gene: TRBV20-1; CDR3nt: TGCAGAGTAGCGGGGAACTACAATGAGCAGTTCTTC; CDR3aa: CRVAGNYNEQFF
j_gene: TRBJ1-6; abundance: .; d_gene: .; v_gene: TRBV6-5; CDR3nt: TGTGCCAGCAGTTTGTATAGCTCCTATAATTCACCCCTCCACTTT; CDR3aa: CASSLYSSYNSPLHF
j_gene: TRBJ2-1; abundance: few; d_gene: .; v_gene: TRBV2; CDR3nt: TGTGCCAGCAACCCCACGGTTGGCCATGAGCAGTTCTTC; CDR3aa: CASNPTVGHEQFF
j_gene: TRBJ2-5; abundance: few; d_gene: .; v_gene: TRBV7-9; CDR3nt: TGTGCCTACATGACTCTGGAGACCCAGTACTTC; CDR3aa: CAYMTLETQYF
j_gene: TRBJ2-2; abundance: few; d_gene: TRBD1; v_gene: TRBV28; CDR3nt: TGTGCCAGCAGTTTACCCCGACAGGGCCCTCGAACCGGGGAGCTGTTTTTT; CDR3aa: CASSLPRQGPRTGELFF
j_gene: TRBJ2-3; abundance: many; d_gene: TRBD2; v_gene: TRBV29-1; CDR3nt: TGCAGCGTCCCCGGACTAGCGGGAGGATTTAATACGCAGTATTTT; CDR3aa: CSVPGLAGGFNTQYF
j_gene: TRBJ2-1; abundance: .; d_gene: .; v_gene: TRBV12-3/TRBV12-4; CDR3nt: TGTGCCAGCACCCCCACTCGGGTTAATGAATTGAAGTTCTTC; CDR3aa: CASTPTRVNELKFF
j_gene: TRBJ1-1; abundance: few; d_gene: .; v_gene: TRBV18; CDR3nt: TGTGCCAGCTCACCGATGGAGGAAGTTGCTTTCTTT; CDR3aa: CASSPMEEVAFF
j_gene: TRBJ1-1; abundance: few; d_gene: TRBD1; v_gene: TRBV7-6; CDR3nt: TGTGCCAGCAGCTTTAGGACAGGCCCGAACACTGAAGCTTTCTTT; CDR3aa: CASSFRTGPNTEAFF
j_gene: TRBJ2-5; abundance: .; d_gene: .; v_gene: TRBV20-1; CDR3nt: TGCAGTGCTAGACGAGTTGGGAGGGGGCAGGAGACCCAGTACTTC; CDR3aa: CSARRVGRGQETQYF
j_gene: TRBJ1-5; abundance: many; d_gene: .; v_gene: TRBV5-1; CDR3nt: TGCGCCAGCAGCTTGGCTCTTAATCAGCCCCAGCATTTT; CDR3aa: CASSLALNQPQHF
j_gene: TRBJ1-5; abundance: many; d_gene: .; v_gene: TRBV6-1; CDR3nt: TGTGCCACCCACGGGGGCGCCTCCAATCAGCCCCAGCATTTT; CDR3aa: CATHGGASNQPQHF
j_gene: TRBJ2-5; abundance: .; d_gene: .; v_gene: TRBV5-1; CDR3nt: TGCGCCAGCAGCTTGGGGCAACAGGCGGAGACCCAGTACTTC; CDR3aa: CASSLGQQAETQYF
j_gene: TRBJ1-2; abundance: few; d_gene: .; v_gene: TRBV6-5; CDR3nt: TGTGCCAGCAGTTACGACAAGGGCTATGGCTACACCTTC; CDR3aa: CASSYDKGYGYTF
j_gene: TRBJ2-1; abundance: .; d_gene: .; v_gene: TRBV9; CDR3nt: TGTGCCAGCAGCGAACGACAGTCTGAGCAGTTCTTC; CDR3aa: CASSERQSEQFF
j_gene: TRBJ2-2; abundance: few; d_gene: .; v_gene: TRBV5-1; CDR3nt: TGCGCCAGCAACCGGGACACATACACCGGGGAGCTGTTTTTT; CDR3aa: CASNRDTYTGELFF
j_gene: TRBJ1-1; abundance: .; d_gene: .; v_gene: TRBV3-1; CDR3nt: TGTGCCAGCAGCCAAGTCGGGGGTAGATCCCCCAAATACACTGAAGCTTTCTTT; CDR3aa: CASSQVGGRSPKYTEAFF
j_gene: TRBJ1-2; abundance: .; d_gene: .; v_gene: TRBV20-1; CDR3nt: TGCAGTGCTAGAGATACTGGCTACACCTTC; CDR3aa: CSARDTGYTF
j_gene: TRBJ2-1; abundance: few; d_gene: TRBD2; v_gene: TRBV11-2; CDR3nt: TGTGCCAGCAGCTTGGGAATAGCGGGAGGCAGTGGGCAGTTCTTC; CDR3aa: CASSLGIAGGSGQFF
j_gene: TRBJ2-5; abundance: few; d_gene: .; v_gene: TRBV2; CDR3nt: TGTGCCAGCAGAGCAAAAGAGACCCAGTACTTC; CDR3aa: CASRAKETQYF
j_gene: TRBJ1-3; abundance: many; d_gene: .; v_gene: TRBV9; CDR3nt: TGTGCCAGCAGCGCGGAGTTTAATGGAAACACCATATATTTT; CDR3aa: CASSAEFNGNTIYF
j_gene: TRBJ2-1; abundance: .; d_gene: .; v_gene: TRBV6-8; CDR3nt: TGTGCCAGCAGTTACTCGGCAGGGAGCTCCTACAATGAGCAGTTCTTC; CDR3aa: CASSYSAGSSYNEQFF
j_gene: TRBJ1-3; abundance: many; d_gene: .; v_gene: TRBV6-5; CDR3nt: TGTGCCAGCAGTTACTCCGTGCGTTCGGGATCTGATGGAAACACCATATATTTT; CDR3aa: CASSYSVRSGSDGNTIYF
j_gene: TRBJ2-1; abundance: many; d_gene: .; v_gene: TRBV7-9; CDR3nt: TGTGCCAGCAGCTTAGCGGGGGGGCCTTCGGATGAGCAGTTCTTC; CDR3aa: CASSLAGGPSDEQFF
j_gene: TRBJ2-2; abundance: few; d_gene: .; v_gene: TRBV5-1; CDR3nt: TGCGCCAGCAGTTCGCAGGCGGAGAGGGAGCTGTTTTTT; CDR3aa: CASSSQAERELFF
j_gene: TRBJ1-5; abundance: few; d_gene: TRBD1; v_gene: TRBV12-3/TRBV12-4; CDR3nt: TGTGCCAGCAGTTTAGGGGACAGGGCCGGCAATCAGCCCCAGCATTTT; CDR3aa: CASSLGDRAGNQPQHF
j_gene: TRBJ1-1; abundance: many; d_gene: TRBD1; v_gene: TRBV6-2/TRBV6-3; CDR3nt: TGTGCCAGCAGTAACAGGGGGGTGAACACTGAAGCTTTCTTT; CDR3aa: CASSNRGVNTEAFF
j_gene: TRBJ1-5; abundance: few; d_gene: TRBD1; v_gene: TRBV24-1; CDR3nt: TGTGCCACCAGTGATGGGACAGGGGCGTCCAATCAGCCCCAGCATTTT; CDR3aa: CATSDGTGASNQPQHF
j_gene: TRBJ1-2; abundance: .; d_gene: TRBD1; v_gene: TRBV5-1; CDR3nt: TGCGCCAGCAGCGTAGACAGGGGGATAGGCTACACCTTC; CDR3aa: CASSVDRGIGYTF
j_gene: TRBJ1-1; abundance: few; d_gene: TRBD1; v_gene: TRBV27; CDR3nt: TGTGCCAGCAGTTTACGAAGACAGGGGAAGACTGAAGCTTTCTTT; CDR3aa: CASSLRRQGKTEAFF
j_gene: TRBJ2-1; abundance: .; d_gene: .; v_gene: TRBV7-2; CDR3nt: TGTGCCAGCAGCCCCCAACGCTCCTACAATGAGCAGTTCTTC; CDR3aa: CASSPQRSYNEQFF